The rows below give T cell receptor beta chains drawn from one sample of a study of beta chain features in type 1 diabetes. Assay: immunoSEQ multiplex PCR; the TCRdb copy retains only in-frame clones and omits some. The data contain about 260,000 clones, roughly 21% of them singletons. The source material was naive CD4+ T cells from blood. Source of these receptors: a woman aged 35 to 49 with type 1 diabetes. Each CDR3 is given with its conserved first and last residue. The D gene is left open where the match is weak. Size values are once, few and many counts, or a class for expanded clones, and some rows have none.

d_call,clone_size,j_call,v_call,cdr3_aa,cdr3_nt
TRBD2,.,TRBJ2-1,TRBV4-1,CASSQENLAGETYNEQFF,TGCGCCAGCAGCCAAGAAAACCTAGCGGGGGAGACCTACAATGAGCAGTTCTTC
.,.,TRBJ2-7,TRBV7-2,CASSPDRLYEQYF,TGTGCCAGCAGCCCGGACAGACTCTACGAGCAGTACTTC
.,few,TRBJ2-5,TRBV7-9,CASSLGRAVQETQYF,TGTGCCAGCAGCTTAGGGAGAGCGGTTCAAGAGACCCAGTACTTC
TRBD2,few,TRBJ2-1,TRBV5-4,CASSSTSRYNEQFF,TGTGCCAGCAGCTCGACTAGCAGGTACAATGAGCAGTTCTTC
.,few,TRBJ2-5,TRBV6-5,CASSLRERETQYF,TGTGCCAGCAGCCTGAGGGAGCGAGAGACCCAGTACTTC
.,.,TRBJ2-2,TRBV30,CAWSLHSTTPTGELFF,TGTGCCTGGAGTTTGCACAGCACCACACCCACCGGGGAGCTGTTTTTT
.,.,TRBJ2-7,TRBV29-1,CSVALPTGSSYEQYF,TGCAGCGTTGCGCTCCCGACTGGAAGCTCCTACGAGCAGTACTTC
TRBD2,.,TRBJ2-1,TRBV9,CASSVGLAGVAEQFF,TGTGCCAGCAGCGTAGGACTAGCGGGAGTTGCTGAGCAGTTCTTC
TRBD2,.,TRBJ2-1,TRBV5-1,CASSLPVIQRGFNEQFF,TGCGCCAGCAGCTTGCCGGTAATACAGCGGGGTTTCAATGAGCAGTTCTTC
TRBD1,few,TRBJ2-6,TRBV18,CASSPRGTGTSGANVLTF,TGTGCCAGCTCACCTAGGGGGACAGGGACCTCTGGGGCCAACGTCCTGACTTTC
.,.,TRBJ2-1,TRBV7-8,CASSLVQGSYNEQFF,TGTGCCAGCAGCTTAGTCCAGGGGTCCTACAATGAGCAGTTCTTC
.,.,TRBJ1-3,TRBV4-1,CASSLGRGLDTIYF,TGCGCCAGCAGCCTTGGCAGAGGGCTCGACACCATATATTTT
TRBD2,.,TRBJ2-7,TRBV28,CASSSSGAESHEQYF,TGTGCCAGCAGTTCTAGCGGGGCAGAGTCCCACGAGCAGTACTTC
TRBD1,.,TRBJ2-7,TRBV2,CASSSRTGGAYEQYF,TGTGCCAGCAGTTCGAGGACAGGGGGGGCCTACGAGCAGTACTTC
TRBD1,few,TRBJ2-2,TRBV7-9,CASSPLGQGRTGELFF,TGTGCCAGCAGCCCACTGGGACAGGGGCGAACCGGGGAGCTGTTTTTT
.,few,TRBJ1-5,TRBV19,CASSGINLSNQPQHF,TGTGCCAGTAGTGGCATCAACCTGAGCAATCAGCCCCAGCATTTT
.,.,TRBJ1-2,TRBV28,CASSLAQGRGYTF,TGTGCCAGCAGTTTAGCACAGGGACGCGGCTACACCTTC
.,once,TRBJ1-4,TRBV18,CASSPLRQTVTTNEKLFF,TGTGCCAGCTCACCGTTACGCCAGACAGTGACAACTAATGAAAAACTGTTTTTT
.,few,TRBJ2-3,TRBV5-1,CASSLAGTDTQYF,TGCGCCAGCAGCTTGGCAGGCACAGATACGCAGTATTTT
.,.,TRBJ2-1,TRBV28,CASSLGTGNEQFF,TGTGCCAGCAGTCTCGGCACAGGGAATGAGCAGTTCTTC
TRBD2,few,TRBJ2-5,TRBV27,CASSALLAGALGTQYF,TGTGCCAGCAGTGCCTTGCTAGCGGGAGCCCTTGGGACCCAGTACTTC
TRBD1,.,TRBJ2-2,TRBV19,CASSIQGASGELFF,TGTGCCAGTAGTATCCAGGGGGCTTCCGGGGAGCTGTTTTTT
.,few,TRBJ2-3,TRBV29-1,CSGEQGVADTQYF,TGCAGCGGAGAACAGGGTGTCGCAGATACGCAGTATTTT
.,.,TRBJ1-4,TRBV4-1,CASSQGVGPLGEKLFF,TGCGCCAGCAGCCAAGGGGTTGGGCCGCTCGGTGAAAAACTGTTTTTT
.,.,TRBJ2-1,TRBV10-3,CAISRQDNEQFF,TGTGCCATCAGCAGACAGGACAATGAGCAGTTCTTC
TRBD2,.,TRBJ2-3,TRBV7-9,CASSWVLGLAGGPTDTQYF,TGTGCCAGCAGCTGGGTGTTGGGGCTAGCGGGAGGGCCCACAGATACGCAGTATTTT
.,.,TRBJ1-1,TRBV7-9,CASSPGLGETEAFF,TGTGCCAGCAGCCCGGGACTAGGGGAAACTGAAGCTTTCTTT
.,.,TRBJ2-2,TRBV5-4,CASSPGGTDTGELFF,TGTGCCAGCAGCCCCGGAGGAACGGACACCGGGGAGCTGTTTTTT
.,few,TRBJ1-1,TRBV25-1,CASSEGGDPNTEAFF,TGTGCCAGCAGCGAAGGGGGGGACCCGAACACTGAAGCTTTCTTT
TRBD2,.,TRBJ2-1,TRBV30,CAWKELAGMWEQFF,TGTGCCTGGAAGGAACTAGCGGGAATGTGGGAGCAGTTCTTC
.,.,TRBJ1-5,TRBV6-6,CASSTRALNQPQHF,TGTGCCAGCAGTACGAGGGCCCTGAATCAGCCCCAGCATTTT
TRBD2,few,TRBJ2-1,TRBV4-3,CASSQQGLAGGWDEQFF,TGCGCCAGCAGCCAACAGGGACTAGCGGGAGGCTGGGATGAGCAGTTCTTC